The 32 T cell receptor beta chains in this list originate from one sample, sequenced in a study of radiotherapy plus CTLA-4 blockade in lung cancer. The repertoire was sequenced with immunoSEQ multiplex PCR; TCRdb's copy has only in-frame clones and lacks some. The sample lists about 120,000 clones, more than 80% seen once, with 5.5% to 8.5% in the top ten. Material: peripheral blood, obtained from a patient treated with radiotherapy plus ipilimumab. The origin of the receptors is a human donor with non-small cell lung cancer that progressed on radiotherapy plus ipilimumab.

The chain is built from TRBV5-1 and TRBJ1-2, with TRBD1 matching over 8 bases. The germline V gene encodes CDR1 SGHRS and CDR2 YFSETQ. CDR3 size: 14 residues. V lost 4 bases and J lost 6; bases outside the gene matches: 8. In nucleotides, the CDR3 is TGCGCCAGCAGCCAGGCCGGGACAGGTAATGGCTACACCTTC. This translates into CASSQAGTGNGYTF.

This chain joins TRBV15 and TRBJ1-5; 8 positions match TRBD1. From germline, CDR1 is LNHNV and CDR2 YYDKDF (reference sequence). The ends lost 8 bases at V and 5 bases at J; junction bases unmatched: 11. This CDR3 comprises 15 residues. CDR3 in amino acids: CATLPDRGRDQPQHF. CDR3 nucleotides: TGTGCCACCCTCCCTGACAGGGGACGGGATCAGCCCCAGCATTTT.

This clone has just a few counts. This chain links TRBV10-2 with TRBJ2-1; 12 nucleotides align to TRBD1. Germline CDR1 and CDR2: WSHSY and SAAADI. This CDR3 region has 18 residues. V was pared by 2 bases and J by 6 bases, with 11 bases of the junction left unmatched. The CDR3 DNA follows: TGCGCCAGCAGTGAGCCACCCGGGGGGGACAGGGGGCCCAATGAGCAGTTCTTC. It translates to CASSEPPGGDRGPNEQFF.

The J gene is TRBJ2-7, the V gene TRBV6-5; 8 bases line up with TRBD2. Germline V lookup: CDR1 MNHEY, CDR2 SVGAGI. The CDR3 has 16 residues. J lost 2 bases, V lost 4 bases, and 10 bases had no gene match. The CDR3 spells CASSSDMSGSPYEQYF. Here the CDR3 DNA reads TGTGCCAGCAGTTCCGACATGAGCGGGAGCCCCTACGAGCAGTACTTC.

V usage is TRBV4-1 and J usage is TRBJ2-2, with 9 bases that match TRBD2. There are 18 residues in the CDR3. The germline V gene has CDR1 MGHRA and CDR2 YSYEKL. V lost 1 base, J lost 3 bases, and 9 bases stayed unmatched. This chain's CDR3 is CASSQGKREAPYTGELFF. The CDR3 region has the DNA TGCGCCAGCAGCCAAGGTAAGCGGGAGGCCCCCTACACCGGGGAGCTGTTTTTT.

The chain couples TRBV6-1 to TRBJ2-3, with TRBD2 as a possible D gene (5 bases). V was trimmed by 5 bases and J by 1 base, leaving 13 bases between them. This CDR3 region has 15 residues. Germline loops: CDR1 MNHNS, CDR2 SASEGT. CDR3 amino acids: CASSLRGSGTDTQYF. As DNA, the CDR3 is TGTGCCAGCAGTCTTCGTGGTAGCGGCACAGATACGCAGTATTTT.

J is TRBJ2-3 and V is TRBV9; tentative D call: TRBD2 (5 bases). From germline, CDR1 is SGDLS and CDR2 YYNGEE. The V gene lost 4 bases and the J gene lost 2 bases, with 11 bases spanning the gap. The CDR3 covers 14 residues. The CDR3 DNA follows: TGTGCCAGCAGCAAAAGACTACTCACAGATACGCAGTATTTT. Its translation is CASSKRLLTDTQYF.

As to this clone: Other DNA sequences of this sample code for an identical CDR3. The rearrangement joins TRBV6-1 to TRBJ2-2; perhaps TRBD2 as D (7 bases). CDR1 is MNHNS and CDR2 is SASEGT in the germline V gene. There are 16 residues in the CDR3. V lost 0 bases, J lost 5 bases, and 13 bases lay in between. The CDR3 DNA follows: TGTGCCAGCAGTGAAGCGGGAGGGGGTCGGACCGGGGAGCTGTTTTTT. Protein: CASSEAGGGRTGELFF.

J is TRBJ2-3 and V is TRBV4-1, with 8 positions matching TRBD2. Trimming at V came to 5 bases and at J to 2 bases, leaving 6 bases not matched to a gene. The CDR3 runs to 15 residues. Germline V lookup: CDR1 MGHRA, CDR2 YSYEKL. CDR3 sequence: CASSRTSGTTDTQYF. The DNA for the CDR3 is TGCGCCAGCAGCAGAACTAGCGGAACCACAGATACGCAGTATTTT.

This chain joins TRBV7-9 and TRBJ1-5; 7 nucleotides agree with TRBD1. V shed 5 bases, J shed 6 bases, and the junction held 4 bases outside the gene matches. Germline V gene lookup returns CDR1 SEHNR and CDR2 FQNEAQ (reference sequence). CDR3 size: 13 residues. The CDR3 loop reads CASSPQGPQPQHF. CDR3 coding DNA: TGTGCCAGCAGCCCACAGGGGCCTCAGCCCCAGCATTTT.

V is TRBV29-1 and J is TRBJ2-1, with D tentatively TRBD1 or TRBD2 (5 bases each). The CDR3 is made up of 15 amino acids. Germline V gene sequence: CDR1 SQVTM, CDR2 ANQGSEA. Trimming left V 5 bases short and J 0 bases short, with 14 bases between. The CDR3 DNA follows: TGCAGCGTTCAGGGAGACGGAACCTCCTACAATGAGCAGTTCTTC. Its protein is CSVQGDGTSYNEQFF.

The chain uses TRBV19 and TRBJ1-5; D is uncertain. CDR1 LNHDA and CDR2 SQIVND come from the germline V gene (reference sequence). V was clipped by 9 bases and J by 1 base, with 16 bases between them. CDR3 length: 15 amino acids. The CDR3, as DNA: TGTGCCAGCCTAACCACTCTGGAGAGCAATCAGCCCCAGCATTTT. This translates into CASLTTLESNQPQHF.

This chain connects TRBV9 to TRBJ2-5, with 10 bases identical to TRBD2. Losses at the gene ends were 0 bases for V and 5 bases for J; bases not matched to a gene: 13. CDR1 SGDLS and CDR2 YYNGEE come from the germline V gene. There are 18 residues in the CDR3. The CDR3 region has the DNA TGTGCCAGCAGCGTAGGGGGAGTAGCGGGAGGATCCGGGGAGACCCAGTACTTC. Translation: CASSVGGVAGGSGETQYF.

This chain joins TRBV7-8 and TRBJ2-1; no clear D. This CDR3 spans 16 amino acids. The germline V and J ends were trimmed by 5 bases and 5 bases, with 19 bases remaining between them. CDR1 is SGHVS and CDR2 is FQNEAQ in the germline V gene. The CDR3, as DNA: TGTGCCAGCAGCACGAGTGCGCGATTCCGGGACAATGAGCAGTTCTTC. Translated: CASSTSARFRDNEQFF.

The rearrangement joins TRBV6-6 to TRBJ1-1; 7 nucleotides agree with TRBD1. The germline V gene encodes CDR1 MNHNY and CDR2 SVGAGI (reference sequence). This CDR3 region has 16 residues. J gave up 3 bases and V 0 bases, and 7 bases lay outside the gene matches. The CDR3 DNA sequence: TGTGCCAGCAGTTACTCGAGATTCAGGGGGGACACTGAAGCTTTCTTT. As protein: CASSYSRFRGDTEAFF.

In DNA, the CDR3 is TGTGCCAGCTCACCATTTGACGGCCGGGGGACCCAGTACTTC. Its translation: CASSPFDGRGTQYF. This chain joins TRBV18 and TRBJ2-5, with D possibly matching TRBD2 (5 bases). V lost 2 bases and J lost 7, with 14 bases in between. In germline, CDR1 is KGHSH, CDR2 LQKENI. The CDR3 is 14 amino acids.

This chain uses TRBV27 with TRBJ2-4; 10 bases align to TRBD1. The CDR3 consists of 15 residues. V shed 4 bases, J shed 5 bases, and the junction held 5 bases outside the gene matches. CDR1 is MNHEY, CDR2 SMNVEV, per germline (reference sequence). DNA for the CDR3: TGTGCCAGCAGTTCGTCCGGGACAGGGGAAAACATTCAGTACTTC. Residues: CASSSSGTGENIQYF.

V is TRBV7-9 and J is TRBJ1-5; D is uncertain. V was shortened by 3 bases and J by 6 bases, with 12 bases between the two germline ends. Per the germline V gene, CDR1 is SEHNR and CDR2 is FQNEAQ (reference sequence). CDR3 length: 14 residues. Written as DNA, the CDR3 is TGTGCCAGCAGCTTCACCACCGAAAGTCAGCCCCAGCATTTT. Translation gives CASSFTTESQPQHF.

This chain joins TRBV7-9 and TRBJ2-7; perhaps D is TRBD1 or TRBD2 (5 bases each). CDR1 and CDR2 from the germline V gene are SEHNR and FQNEAQ (reference sequence). The CDR3 has 14 amino acids. The germline V and J ends were trimmed by 5 bases and 2 bases, with 13 bases remaining between them. This CDR3 reads CASSLGTHTYEQYF. The CDR3 nucleotides are TGTGCCAGCAGCCTGGGGACGCATACCTACGAGCAGTACTTC.

Here the CDR3 reads CSVDQGAQKLFF. DNA for the CDR3: TGCAGCGTTGACCAGGGGGCCCAAAAACTGTTTTTT. This chain joins TRBV29-1 and TRBJ1-4; TRBD1 aligns across 8 bases. The germline V gene encodes CDR1 SQVTM and CDR2 ANQGSEA. The CDR3 runs 12 residues. The V and J ends lost 3 bases and 9 bases, in that order; junction bases with no gene match: 3.

The chain combines TRBV7-2 with TRBJ2-5, with 11 bases matching TRBD2. The CDR3 extends over 16 amino acids. J gave up 4 bases and V 1 base, and 5 bases lay outside the gene matches. Germline V gene data show CDR1 as SGHTA and CDR2 as FQGNSA. CDR3 coding DNA: TGTGCCAGCAGCTTAGTGGGTAGCGGGAGGGTAGAGACCCAGTACTTC. Translation gives CASSLVGSGRVETQYF.

The rearrangement uses TRBV20-1 and TRBJ1-3; unclear D gene. The CDR3 consists of 11 residues. In germline, CDR1 is DFQATT, CDR2 SNEGSKA (reference sequence). The V and J ends lost 0 bases and 8 bases respectively, with 5 bases between them. The CDR3 here is CSARDEYTIYF. The CDR3 DNA is TGCAGTGCTAGAGATGAGTACACCATATATTTT.

The V and J genes are TRBV19 and TRBJ1-5; no clear D gene. There are 15 residues in the CDR3. V was trimmed by 8 bases and J by 0 bases, leaving 14 bases between them. The germline CDR1 and CDR2 sequences are LNHDA and SQIVND (reference sequence). CDR3 DNA sequence: TGTGCCAGTCCGAGTGGAGGTTATAGCAATCAGCCCCAGCATTTT. This encodes CASPSGGYSNQPQHF.

The chain has TRBV7-8 and TRBJ2-7; TRBD2 matches 12 bases. CDR3 size: 14 residues. Unmatched junction bases numbered 1, after V lost 3 bases and J lost 4 bases. Germline CDR1 SGHVS, CDR2 FQNEAQ. CDR3 residues: CASSFGLAGYEQYF. The CDR3 DNA reads TGTGCCAGCAGCTTCGGACTAGCGGGATACGAGCAGTACTTC.

This chain joins TRBV15 and TRBJ2-7, with 7 nucleotides matching TRBD1. Losses at the gene ends were 4 bases for V and 0 bases for J; bases not matched to a gene: 6. Germline V gene lookup returns CDR1 LNHNV and CDR2 YYDKDF (reference sequence). This CDR3 is built from 15 residues. DNA of the CDR3: TGTGCCACCAGCATCCACAGGGGCAGCTCCTACGAGCAGTACTTC. This sequence encodes CATSIHRGSSYEQYF.

The chain recombines TRBV27 with TRBJ1-2, with D tentatively TRBD1 (5 bases). This CDR3 comprises 17 residues. V lost 5 bases and J 2 bases, leaving 21 bases between the germline ends. Germline V gene lookup returns CDR1 MNHEY and CDR2 SMNVEV (reference sequence). The CDR3 DNA is TGTGCCAGCAGTCCCGGGGCAGGGAGTGTGGGGAACTATGGCTACACCTTC. It specifies CASSPGAGSVGNYGYTF.

This clone was counted only a few times. Different DNA sequences within this sample yield the same CDR3. The chain couples TRBV6-1 to TRBJ2-3; 10 nucleotides line up with TRBD2. Germline V gives CDR1 MNHNS, CDR2 SASEGT. CDR3 length: 15 amino acids. The V and J ends lost 1 base and 4 bases, in that order; junction bases with no gene match: 2. CDR3: CASSEGLAGADTQYF. The CDR3 DNA is TGTGCCAGCAGTGAAGGGCTAGCGGGAGCAGATACGCAGTATTTT.

This rearrangement joins TRBV7-3 to TRBJ2-2; 7 bases align to TRBD2. V lost 2 bases, J lost 5 bases, and 11 bases stayed unmatched. Looked up from germline, CDR1 is SGHTA and CDR2 is FQGTGA. CDR3 length: 17 amino acids. The CDR3 reads CASSLGGGVPGTGELFF. CDR3 DNA: TGTGCCAGCAGCTTAGGCGGGGGAGTACCGGGGACCGGGGAGCTGTTTTTT.

The V gene is TRBV6-5, the J gene TRBJ2-7; 10 bases fit TRBD2. The V segment lost 6 bases and the J segment 5 bases; nucleotides outside the gene matches: 10. The CDR3 sequence is 15 residues long. Germline V CDR1 and CDR2: MNHEY, SVGAGI. The CDR3 DNA reads as TGTGCCAGCAGGGGTCCGGGACTAGCGCGCCACGAGCAGTACTTC. Translating it yields CASRGPGLARHEQYF.

The chain links TRBV6-5 to TRBJ2-1; TRBD1 agrees at 8 bases. The germline gives CDR1 MNHEY, CDR2 SVGAGI. The V and J ends lost 0 bases and 8 bases, in that order; junction bases with no gene match: 6. This CDR3 has 15 amino acids. CDR3 sequence reads: CASSYSAGGRYEQFF. CDR3 sequence (DNA): TGTGCCAGCAGTTACTCGGCAGGGGGCAGGTATGAGCAGTTCTTC.

The V gene is TRBV30, the J gene TRBJ1-2; the D gene is possibly TRBD1 (5 bases). V was cut by 7 bases and J by 0 bases, with 12 bases left in between. The length of the CDR3 is 13 residues. Germline V gives CDR1 GTSNPN, CDR2 SVGIG (reference sequence). CDR3 in amino acids: CASPTAANYGYTF. The CDR3 region has the DNA TGTGCCTCCCCGACAGCAGCTAACTATGGCTACACCTTC.

This chain links TRBV5-1 with TRBJ2-7; 7 bases match TRBD2. J lost 6 bases, V lost 2 bases, and 8 bases had no gene match. The CDR3 covers 14 residues. Germline assignment: CDR1 SGHRS and CDR2 YFSETQ. The CDR3 bases are TGCGCCAGCAGCTTCTCCGTTTCTAGCGGCGAGCAGTACTTC. Encoded protein: CASSFSVSSGEQYF. The entire variable domain, with the rest obtained from reference TRBV5-1 and TRBJ2-7, is as follows: KAGVTQTPRYLIKTRGQQVTLSCSPISGHRSVSWYQQTPGQGLQFLFEYFSETQRNKGNFPGRFSGRQFSNSRSEMNVSTLELGDSALYLCASSFSVSSGEQYFGPGTRLTVT.